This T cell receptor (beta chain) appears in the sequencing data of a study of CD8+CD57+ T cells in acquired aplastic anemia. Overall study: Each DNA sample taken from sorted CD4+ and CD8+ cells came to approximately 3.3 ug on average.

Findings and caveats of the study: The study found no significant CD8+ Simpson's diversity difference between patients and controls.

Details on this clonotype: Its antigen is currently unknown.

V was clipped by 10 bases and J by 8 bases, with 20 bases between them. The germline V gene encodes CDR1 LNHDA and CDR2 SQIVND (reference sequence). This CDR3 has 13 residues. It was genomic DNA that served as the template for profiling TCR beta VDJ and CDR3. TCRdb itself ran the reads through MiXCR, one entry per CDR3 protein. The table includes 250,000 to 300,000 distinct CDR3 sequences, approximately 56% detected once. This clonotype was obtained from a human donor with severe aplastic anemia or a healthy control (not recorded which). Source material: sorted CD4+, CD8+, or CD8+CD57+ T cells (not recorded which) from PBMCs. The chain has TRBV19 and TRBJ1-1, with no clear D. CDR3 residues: CATSGPGFKEAFF. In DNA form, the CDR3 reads TGTGCCACCTCCGGACCGGGTTTTAAGGAAGCTTTCTTT.